The next 18 T cell receptor beta chains were all read from a single sample in a study of T cells in women clearing cervical HPV infection. Assay used: immunoSEQ multiplex PCR; TCRdb lists only in-frame clones, some missing. The sample's table shows approximately 35,000 clones. Sequencing was performed on blood buffy coat. Every receptor here comes from a woman between 18 and 70 years old with a cervical HPV16 infection that either progressed to CIN3+ or cleared (not recorded which).

A remark on this clone: From the germline J gene comes the end of the CDR3, since the read stops 3 residues before it. The chain employs TRBV5-1 and TRBJ1-2; 10 nucleotides match TRBD1. The CDR3 contains 15 residues. CDR1 and CDR2 from the germline V gene are SGHRS and YFSETQ. The CDR3 loop is CASSLTGGMAGGYTF. The sequenced part of the CDR3 DNA is TGCGCCAGCAGCCTGACAGGGGGCATGGCCGGGGGC.

To note about this clone: Coverage ceases 3 residues before the CDR3 finishes, and the germline J gene fills in the end. This chain connects TRBV5-1 to TRBJ2-5; 9 bases line up with TRBD1. J was trimmed by 5 bases and V by 3 bases; bases with no gene match: 8. This CDR3 is built from 15 residues. Germline CDR1 and CDR2: SGHRS and YFSETQ. The CDR3 is CASSCLGQGGETQYF. The CDR3 bases that were read are TGCGCCAGCAGCTGCCTGGGACAGGGAGGCGAGACC.

A remark on this clone: Read coverage stops 3 residues before the CDR3 terminus; the germline J gene supplies the remainder. The V and J genes are TRBV2 and TRBJ1-1, with D hard to call. The germline V gene encodes CDR1 SNHLY and CDR2 FYNNEI. The CDR3 length is 14 residues. The CDR3 loop reads CASSFEQNSYEAFF. The CDR3 bases that were read are TGTGCCAGCAGTTTCGAACAGAACTCCTACGAG.

The CDR3 reads CASSLKDSVNTEAFF. CDR3 DNA (partial): TGTGCCAGCAGCTTGAAAGACAGCGTGAACACTGAA. The genes are TRBV13 and TRBJ1-1; D perhaps matches TRBD1 (5 bases). The read finishes 3 residues shy of the CDR3 end, and the germline J gene is used to complete it. V shed 3 bases and J shed 0 bases, with 11 bases lying between them. Per the germline V gene, CDR1 is PRHDT and CDR2 is FYEKMQ (reference sequence). This CDR3 comprises 15 residues.

On this clone itself: The read ends 3 residues shy of where the CDR3 ends; the end is completed using the germline J gene. The rearrangement joins TRBV30 to TRBJ1-5; a weak D match, TRBD1 (5 bases). This CDR3 is built from 13 residues. Germline CDR1 GTSNPN, CDR2 SVGIG (reference sequence). Trimming pared 0 bases from V and 6 bases from J, leaving 9 bases between. The part of the CDR3 DNA that was read is TGTGCCTGGAGTGTACGAGGGGCTCAGCCC. Residues: CAWSVRGAQP. The whole CDR3 sequence is CAWSVRGAQPQHF.

As regards this clone: The read ends 3 residues early relative to the CDR3; the germline J gene fills the gap. The chain has TRBV7-2 and TRBJ2-2; no firm D call. The V and J ends lost 5 bases and 4 bases respectively, with 8 bases between them. Per the germline V gene, CDR1 is SGHTA and CDR2 is FQGNSA. The CDR3 has 13 amino acids. CDR3 bases read: TGTGCCAGCAGCACCGAGGCCACCGGGGAG. Encoded protein: CASSTEATGE. The entire CDR3 is CASSTEATGELFF.

Regarding this clone: The CDR3 end is not reached by the read, which stops 3 residues before it; the germline J gene fills it in. The V call is TRBV4-1, the J call TRBJ2-3; no definite D call. Trimming removed 4 bases at V and 1 base at J, with 3 bases between. Germline V gives CDR1 MGHRA, CDR2 YSYEKL. The CDR3 spans 12 residues. The CDR3 spells CASSPGTDTQYF. CDR3 bases read: TGCGCCAGCAGCCCGGGCACAGATACG.

Points on this clone: Sequencing ends 3 residues short of the CDR3 end; the germline J gene provides the rest. V gene TRBV19 combines with J gene TRBJ1-1; tentatively, D is TRBD1 (5 bases). Germline CDR1 is LNHDA and CDR2 is SQIVND (reference sequence). Trimming took 6 bases from V and 5 from J, leaving 16 bases between them. The CDR3 runs to 14 residues. The CDR3: CASSMGQGWTEAFF. Partial CDR3 DNA: TGTGCCAGTAGCATGGGGCAGGGTTGGACTGAA.

With respect to this clone: The CDR3 end is not reached by the read, which stops 3 residues before it; the germline J gene fills it in. The gene calls are TRBV29-1 and TRBJ2-7; the D call may be TRBD1 or TRBD2 (5 bases each). Trimming cost V 6 bases and J 0 bases, with 15 bases left between them. The germline gives CDR1 SQVTM, CDR2 ANQGSEA. CDR3 length equals 14 residues. The chain's CDR3 is CSVPGQEGSYEQYF. CDR3 DNA (partial): TGCAGCGTGCCCGGACAAGAGGGCTCCTACGAG.

Remarks on this clone: The sequence runs out 3 residues before the end of the CDR3; the remainder is reconstructed from the germline J gene. The gene calls are TRBV5-1 and TRBJ1-2, with D possibly being TRBD1 (5 bases). Germline V gives CDR1 SGHRS, CDR2 YFSETQ. The CDR3 consists of 12 residues. With 5 bases removed from V and 6 bases from J, the gap between germline ends came to 11 bases. CDR3 DNA, as far as it was read: TGCGCCAGCAGGGGGCCCGGGAATGGC. Residues: CASRGPGNG. The whole CDR3 protein is CASRGPGNGYTF.

In regard to this clone: The missing CDR3 end, 3 residues past where the read stops, is filled in from the germline J gene. The chain recombines TRBV13 with TRBJ2-7; 8 bases line up with TRBD1. CDR1 PRHDT and CDR2 FYEKMQ come from the germline V gene (reference sequence). V shed 0 bases, J shed 5 bases, and the junction held 3 bases outside the gene matches. This CDR3 has 14 amino acids. CDR3 region: CASSLGQGGNEQYF. CDR3 DNA (partial): TGTGCCAGCAGCTTAGGACAGGGGGGTAACGAG.

With regard to this clone: The observed sequence ends 3 residues before the CDR3 terminus, with the missing tail filled in from the germline J gene. The chain recombines TRBV5-1 with TRBJ2-5; possibly TRBD2 for D (7 bases). This CDR3 is 15 amino acids long. Germline V lookup: CDR1 SGHRS, CDR2 YFSETQ. The V end was cut by 2 bases, the J end by 1 base, with 12 bases between. The sequenced part of the CDR3 DNA is TGCGCCAGCAGCTTAAGGGGGGGCTTCCAAGAGACC. Translating it yields CASSLRGGFQET. The CDR3 reads in full as CASSLRGGFQETQYF.

As concerns this clone: The read terminates 3 residues ahead of where the CDR3 ends, so the germline J gene completes it. The V and J genes are TRBV28 and TRBJ2-1, with 12 bases matching TRBD2. CDR1 is MDHEN, CDR2 SYDVKM, per germline. J was trimmed by 7 bases and V by 7 bases; bases with no gene match: 14. The CDR3 has 17 residues. CDR3 DNA (partial): TGTGCCAGCACCACACCCCTAGCGGGAGGGTCGTGGAATGAG. Protein product: CASTTPLAGGSWNE. The entire CDR3 reads CASTTPLAGGSWNEQFF.

Points on this clone: From the germline J gene comes the end of the CDR3, since the read stops 3 residues before it. The rearrangement links TRBV30 to TRBJ1-2, with 7 positions matching TRBD1. This CDR3 comprises 12 residues. Germline loops: CDR1 GTSNPN, CDR2 SVGIG (reference sequence). CDR3 sequence: CAWTGGADTYTF. Incomplete CDR3 DNA: TGTGCCTGGACAGGGGGAGCAGATACC.

About this clone: The DNA ends 3 residues before the CDR3 does, and the rest of the CDR3 is filled in from the germline J gene. The V and J genes are TRBV7-6 and TRBJ2-7, with 11 bases lining up with TRBD2. V lost 6 bases to trimming and J lost 2 bases; unmatched junction nucleotides: 6. Germline V gene data show CDR1 as SGHVS and CDR2 as FNYEAQ. The CDR3 sequence is 15 residues long. CDR3 loop: CASSSGLAGAYEQYF. The CDR3 bases that were read are TGTGCCAGCAGTTCCGGACTAGCGGGTGCCTACGAG.

On this clone itself: The missing CDR3 end, 3 residues past where the read stops, is filled in from the germline J gene. The chain links TRBV7-2 to TRBJ2-3; D may be TRBD1 (6 bases). Germline V gene data show CDR1 as SGHTA and CDR2 as FQGNSA. The length of the CDR3 is 14 residues. V dropped 3 bases and J dropped 5 bases, with 12 bases sitting between them. CDR3 amino acids: CASSFSGGQDTQYF. CDR3 DNA (partial): TGTGCCAGCAGCTTTAGTGGGGGCCAAGATACG. The whole variable domain, filled in from reference TRBV7-2 and TRBJ2-3, reads GAGVSQSPSNKVTEKGKDVELRCDPISGHTALYWYRQSLGQGLEFLIYFQGNSAPDKSGLPSDRFSAERTGGSVSTLTIQRTQQEDSAVYLCASSFSGGQDTQYFGPGTRLTVL.

The CDR3 DNA, read in part, is TGCAGTGCTAGAGCCAGGGGAGTCTCTGGAAACACC. It codes for CSARARGVSGNT. The CDR3, in full, reads CSARARGVSGNTIYF. This chain connects TRBV20-1 to TRBJ1-3; D perhaps matches TRBD1 (6 bases). The read is 3 residues too short to cover the CDR3 end, so that end is filled in from the germline J gene. Germline V gene data show CDR1 as DFQATT and CDR2 as SNEGSKA (reference sequence). The CDR3 loop spans 15 amino acids. V gave up 1 base and J gave up 0 bases, with 10 bases separating them.

As for this clone: The read gets to within 3 residues of the CDR3 end, and the germline J gene fills in the rest. The rearrangement joins TRBV12-3 or TRBV12-4 to TRBJ2-7, with TRBD1 identical over 8 bases. This CDR3 has 14 amino acids. Trimming removed 6 bases from V and 3 bases from J; junction bases left unmatched: 7. CDR3 DNA, as far as it was read: TGTGCCAGCAGCCTTCGACAGGGGAGCTACGAG. It encodes CASSLRQGSYE. The CDR3 as a whole reads CASSLRQGSYEQYF.